Listed below are T cell receptor beta chains from one sample, sequenced in a study of CD8 T cells in ankylosing spondylitis. MiXCR, run by TCRdb on the 5' RACE reads, gives a single entry per CDR3 protein. The repertoire holds 200,000 to 250,000 distinct CDR3 sequences, with around 10% as singletons. Sequencing was performed on blood, either unsorted or a sorted T cell fraction (not recorded which). The receptors shown here come from a male donor with ankylosing spondylitis or in good health (not recorded which). Both conserved end residues are part of each CDR3. D genes are given only for firm matches. Clone size is given for some rows only: seen once, a few or many times, or a class if the clone is expanded.

NA | NA | TRBJ2-2 | TRBV7-2 | CASSPTLNTGELFF | TGTGCCAGCAGCCCCACCTTGAACACCGGGGAGCTGTTTTTT
many | TRBD2 | TRBJ2-3 | TRBV5-6 | CASRLAGFDTQYF | TGTGCCAGCAGACTAGCGGGATTTGATACGCAGTATTTT
few | TRBD2 | TRBJ2-3 | TRBV7-9 | CASSFRRGGVADTQYF | TGTGCCAGCAGCTTTCGGCGGGGGGGCGTCGCAGATACGCAGTATTTT
few | NA | TRBJ1-1 | TRBV21-1 | CASSPREGSHSEAFF | TGTGCCAGCAGTCCAAGGGAGGGATCTCATAGTGAAGCTTTCTTT
many | NA | TRBJ1-1 | TRBV12-3/TRBV12-4 | CASSLGYTEAFF | TGTGCCAGCAGTTTGGGGTACACTGAAGCTTTCTTT
many | NA | TRBJ2-1 | TRBV29-1 | CSGIVRVKNEQFF | TGCAGCGGTATAGTCAGGGTTAAGAATGAGCAGTTCTTC
NA | NA | TRBJ2-7 | TRBV2 | CASSDLSSYEQYF | TGTGCCAGCAGTGATCTGAGCTCCTACGAGCAGTACTTC
NA | NA | TRBJ2-6 | TRBV6-2/TRBV6-3 | CASSLRTFRSGANVLTF | TGTGCCAGCAGCCTCAGGACGTTCCGCTCTGGGGCCAACGTCCTGACTTTC
many | NA | TRBJ2-2 | TRBV15 | CATSREGGPNTGELFF | TGTGCCACCAGCAGAGAGGGGGGCCCGAACACCGGGGAGCTGTTTTTT
many | NA | TRBJ2-4 | TRBV5-5 | CASSFSTSEGIQYF | TGTGCCAGCAGCTTCTCTACTAGTGAAGGCATTCAGTACTTC
NA | TRBD1 | TRBJ2-4 | TRBV7-9 | CASSLGTVSNIQYF | TGTGCCAGCAGCCTGGGGACAGTCAGTAACATTCAGTACTTC
NA | NA | TRBJ2-6 | TRBV2 | CAREAGANVLTF | TGTGCCAGAGAAGCTGGGGCCAACGTCCTGACTTTC
few | NA | TRBJ2-7 | TRBV20-1 | CSAREGRTEFREQYF | TGCAGTGCTAGAGAGGGGCGGACAGAGTTTAGAGAGCAGTACTTC
many | TRBD2 | TRBJ2-3 | TRBV7-7 | CASSLGFTAGASTDTQYF | TGTGCCAGCAGCTTAGGGTTTACTGCGGGAGCTAGCACAGATACGCAGTATTTT
few | TRBD2 | TRBJ2-7 | TRBV7-6 | CASSLGLAGPEQYF | TGTGCCAGCAGCTTAGGGCTAGCGGGGCCGGAGCAGTACTTC
many | NA | TRBJ2-1 | TRBV6-4 | CASSDSGYRELHEQFF | TGTGCCAGCAGTGACTCGGGTTACAGGGAATTGCATGAGCAGTTCTTC
NA | TRBD2 | TRBJ2-3 | TRBV5-1 | CASAGGTSTDTQYF | TGCGCCAGCGCCGGGGGGACTAGCACAGATACGCAGTATTTT
NA | NA | TRBJ1-1 | TRBV15 | CATSRTGVEAFF | TGTGCCACCAGCAGAACGGGAGTTGAAGCTTTCTTT
many | NA | TRBJ1-2 | TRBV5-1 | CASSWGRIYGYTF | TGCGCCAGCAGCTGGGGACGGATCTATGGCTACACCTTC
few | NA | TRBJ1-2 | TRBV6-6 | CASSVRNSDGYTF | TGTGCCAGCAGTGTCAGGAACAGCGATGGCTACACCTTC
many | NA | TRBJ2-3 | TRBV3-1 | CASSLPGLGLGNTQYF | TGTGCCAGCAGCCTTCCGGGACTGGGCTTAGGAAATACGCAGTATTTT
few | NA | TRBJ1-1 | TRBV28 | CASSRGGLWFSEAFF | TGTGCCAGCAGTCGTGGAGGGCTATGGTTCTCTGAAGCTTTCTTT
few | NA | TRBJ1-2 | TRBV5-1 | CASSQSGTQYGYTF | TGCGCCAGCAGCCAGAGCGGGACTCAGTATGGCTACACCTTC
many | NA | TRBJ2-7 | TRBV6-5 | CASRKDSFEQYF | TGTGCCAGCAGAAAAGACAGTTTCGAGCAGTACTTC
many | NA | TRBJ1-1 | TRBV12-5 | CASGFSLNTEAFF | TGTGCTAGTGGTTTTTCTCTGAACACTGAAGCTTTCTTT
many | TRBD2 | TRBJ2-3 | TRBV5-1 | CASSLDLAGDTQYF | TGCGCCAGCAGCTTGGACCTAGCGGGGGATACGCAGTATTTT
many | TRBD2 | TRBJ2-7 | TRBV12-3/TRBV12-4 | CASSFGLAGEQYF | TGTGCCAGCAGCTTCGGACTAGCGGGAGAGCAGTACTTC
many | NA | TRBJ2-4 | TRBV24-1 | CATSDGDTLGAKNIQYF | TGTGCCACCAGTGATGGGGACACCCTAGGAGCCAAAAACATTCAGTACTTC
many | TRBD1 | TRBJ1-1 | TRBV20-1 | CSAGGSRTGGIEAFF | TGCAGTGCTGGAGGGTCACGGACAGGGGGGATTGAAGCTTTCTTT
few | NA | TRBJ1-1 | TRBV2 | CASSDEVATEAFF | TGTGCCAGCAGTGATGAGGTTGCCACTGAAGCTTTCTTT